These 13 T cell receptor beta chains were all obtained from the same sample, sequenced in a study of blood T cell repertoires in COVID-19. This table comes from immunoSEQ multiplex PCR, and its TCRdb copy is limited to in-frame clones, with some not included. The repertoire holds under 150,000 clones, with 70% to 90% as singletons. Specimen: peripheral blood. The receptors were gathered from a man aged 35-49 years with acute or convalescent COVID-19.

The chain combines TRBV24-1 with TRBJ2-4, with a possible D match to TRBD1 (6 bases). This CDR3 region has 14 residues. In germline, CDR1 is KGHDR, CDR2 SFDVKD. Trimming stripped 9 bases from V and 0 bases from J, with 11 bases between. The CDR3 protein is CATEDSLAKNIQYF. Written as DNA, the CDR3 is TGTGCCACCGAGGACAGTCTAGCCAAAAACATTCAGTACTTC.

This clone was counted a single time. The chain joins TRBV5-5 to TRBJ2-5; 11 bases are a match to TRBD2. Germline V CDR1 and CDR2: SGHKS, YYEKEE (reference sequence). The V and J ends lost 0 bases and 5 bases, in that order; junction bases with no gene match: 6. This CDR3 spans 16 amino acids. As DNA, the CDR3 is TGTGCCAGCAGCTTGGGAGTAGCGGGGGGGCCGGAGACCCAGTACTTC. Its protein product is CASSLGVAGGPETQYF.

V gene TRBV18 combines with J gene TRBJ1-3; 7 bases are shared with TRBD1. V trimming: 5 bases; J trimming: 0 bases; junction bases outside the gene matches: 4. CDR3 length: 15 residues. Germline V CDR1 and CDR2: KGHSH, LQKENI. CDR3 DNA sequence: TGTGCCAGCTCAAGGGGACAGAGCTCTGGAAACACCATATATTTT. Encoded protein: CASSRGQSSGNTIYF.

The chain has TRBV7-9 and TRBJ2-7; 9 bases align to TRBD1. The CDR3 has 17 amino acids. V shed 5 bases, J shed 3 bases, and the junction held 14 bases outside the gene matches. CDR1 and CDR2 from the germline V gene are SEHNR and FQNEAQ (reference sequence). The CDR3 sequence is CASSPVPGQGFVYEQYF. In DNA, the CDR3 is TGTGCCAGCAGCCCAGTCCCGGGACAGGGCTTCGTCTACGAGCAGTACTTC.

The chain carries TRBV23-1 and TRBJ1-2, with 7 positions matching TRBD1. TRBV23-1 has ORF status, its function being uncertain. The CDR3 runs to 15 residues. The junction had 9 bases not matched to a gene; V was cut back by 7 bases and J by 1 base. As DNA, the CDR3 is TGCGCCAGCACCTTACAGGGGTCGCTTAACTATGGCTACACCTTC. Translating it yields CASTLQGSLNYGYTF.

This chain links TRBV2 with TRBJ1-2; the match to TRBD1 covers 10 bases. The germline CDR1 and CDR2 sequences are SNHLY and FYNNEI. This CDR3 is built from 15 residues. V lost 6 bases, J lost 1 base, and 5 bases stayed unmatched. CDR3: CASSVDRGLNYGYTF. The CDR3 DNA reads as TGTGCCAGCAGCGTTGACAGGGGGCTTAACTATGGCTACACCTTC. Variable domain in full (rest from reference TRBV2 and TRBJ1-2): EPEVTQTPSHQVTQMGQEVILRCVPISNHLYFYWYRQILGQKVEFLVSFYNNEISEKSEIFDDQFSVERPDGSNFTLKIRSTKLEDSAMYFCASSVDRGLNYGYTFGSGTRLTVV.

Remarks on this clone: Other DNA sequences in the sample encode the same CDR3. In DNA, the CDR3 is TGTGCCACCAGTGACCCGGGACAGGGCAATCAGCCCCAGCATTTT. Its translation is CATSDPGQGNQPQHF. The V call is TRBV24-1, the J call TRBJ1-5; 8 bases match TRBD1. Germline assignment: CDR1 KGHDR and CDR2 SFDVKD. The ends lost 4 bases at V and 2 bases at J; junction bases unmatched: 3. The CDR3 has 15 amino acids.

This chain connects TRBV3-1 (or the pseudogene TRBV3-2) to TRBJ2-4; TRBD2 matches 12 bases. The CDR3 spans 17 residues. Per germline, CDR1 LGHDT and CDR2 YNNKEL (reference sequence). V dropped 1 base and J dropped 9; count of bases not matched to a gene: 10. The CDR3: CASSQAPSGGALRIQYF. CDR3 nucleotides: TGTGCCAGCAGCCAAGCGCCTAGCGGGGGGGCTTTGCGCATTCAGTACTTC.

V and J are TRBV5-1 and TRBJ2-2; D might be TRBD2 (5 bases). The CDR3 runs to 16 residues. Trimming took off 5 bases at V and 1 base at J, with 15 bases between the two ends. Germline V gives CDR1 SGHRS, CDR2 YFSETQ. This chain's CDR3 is CASSELQGRNTGELFF. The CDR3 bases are TGCGCCAGCAGTGAGTTGCAAGGGAGGAACACCGGGGAGCTGTTTTTT.

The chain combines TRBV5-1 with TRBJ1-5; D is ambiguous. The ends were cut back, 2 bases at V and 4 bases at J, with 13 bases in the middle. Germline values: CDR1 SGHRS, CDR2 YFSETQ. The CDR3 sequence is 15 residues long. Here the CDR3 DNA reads TGCGCCAGCAGCTTATCTGGAGACGCAAATCAGCCCCAGCATTTT. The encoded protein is CASSLSGDANQPQHF. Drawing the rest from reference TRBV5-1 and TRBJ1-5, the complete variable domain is KAGVTQTPRYLIKTRGQQVTLSCSPISGHRSVSWYQQTPGQGLQFLFEYFSETQRNKGNFPGRFSGRQFSNSRSEMNVSTLELGDSALYLCASSLSGDANQPQHFGDGTRLSIL.

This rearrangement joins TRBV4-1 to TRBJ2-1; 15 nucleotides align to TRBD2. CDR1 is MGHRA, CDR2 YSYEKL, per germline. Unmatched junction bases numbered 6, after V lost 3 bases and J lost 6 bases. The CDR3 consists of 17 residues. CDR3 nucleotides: TGCGCCAGCAGCCACCCCGGGACTAGCGGGGGGACCAATGAGCAGTTCTTC. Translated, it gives CASSHPGTSGGTNEQFF.

Here the CDR3 DNA reads TGTGCCAGCAGACAGGGGGTTAACAATGAGCAGTTCTTC. This encodes CASRQGVNNEQFF. This chain joins TRBV12-3 or TRBV12-4 and TRBJ2-1, with 8 bases fitting TRBD1. The CDR3 has 13 residues. V gave up 6 bases and J gave up 5 bases; unmatched junction bases: 3.

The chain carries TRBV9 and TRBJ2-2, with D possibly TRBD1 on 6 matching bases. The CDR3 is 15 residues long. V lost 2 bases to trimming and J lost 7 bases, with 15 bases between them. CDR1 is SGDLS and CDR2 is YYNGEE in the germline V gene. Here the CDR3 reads CASSVHRDIGGELFF. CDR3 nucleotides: TGTGCCAGCAGCGTGCACAGGGATATTGGCGGGGAGCTGTTTTTT.